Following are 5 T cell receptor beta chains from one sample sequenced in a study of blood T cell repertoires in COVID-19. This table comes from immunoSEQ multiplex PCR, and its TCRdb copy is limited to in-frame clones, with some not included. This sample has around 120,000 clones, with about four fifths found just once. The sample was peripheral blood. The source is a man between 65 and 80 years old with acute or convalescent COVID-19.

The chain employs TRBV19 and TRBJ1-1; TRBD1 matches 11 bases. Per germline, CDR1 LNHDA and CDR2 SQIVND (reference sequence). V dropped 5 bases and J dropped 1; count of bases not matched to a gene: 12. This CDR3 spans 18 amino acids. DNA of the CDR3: TGTGCCAGTAGTCTCCCATGGACAGGGGGCTTCTCGAACACTGAAGCTTTCTTT. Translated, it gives CASSLPWTGGFSNTEAFF.

CDR3 nucleotides: TGTGCCAGTAGTTCCGGACGGGGTCTTATGAACACTGAAGCTTTCTTT. This gives the protein CASSSGRGLMNTEAFF. The rearrangement uses TRBV19 and TRBJ1-1, with D unclear. Germline values: CDR1 LNHDA, CDR2 SQIVND (reference sequence). The CDR3 runs 16 residues. Deletions cut 5 bases from V and 0 bases from J, with 16 bases between.

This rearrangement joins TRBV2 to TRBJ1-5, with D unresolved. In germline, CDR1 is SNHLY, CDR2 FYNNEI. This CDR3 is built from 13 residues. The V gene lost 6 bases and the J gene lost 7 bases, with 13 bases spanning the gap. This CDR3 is CASSAPSGQPQHF. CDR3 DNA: TGTGCCAGCAGCGCCCCGTCGGGGCAGCCCCAGCATTTT.

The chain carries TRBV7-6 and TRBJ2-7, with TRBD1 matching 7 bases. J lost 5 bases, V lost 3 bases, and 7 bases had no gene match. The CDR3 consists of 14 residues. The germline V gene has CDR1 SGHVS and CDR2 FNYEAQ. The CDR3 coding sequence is TGTGCCAGCAGCTTTCATACAGGGGTCCACGAGCAGTACTTC. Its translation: CASSFHTGVHEQYF.

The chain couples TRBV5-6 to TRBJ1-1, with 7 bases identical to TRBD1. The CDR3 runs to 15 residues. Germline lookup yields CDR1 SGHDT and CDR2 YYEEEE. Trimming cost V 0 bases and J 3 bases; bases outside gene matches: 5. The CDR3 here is CASSLEGARDTEAFF. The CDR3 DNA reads TGTGCCAGCAGCTTGGAGGGGGCGCGGGACACTGAAGCTTTCTTT.